This TCR beta chain was captured in a study of T-cell memory formation after mild COVID-19. TCRdb fed the 5' RACE reads into MiXCR, producing one record per CDR3 protein. The repertoire holds 310,000 or so distinct CDR3 sequences, about 15% seen once, with around a fifth in the top ten. Germline V CDR1 and CDR2: SGHKS, YYEKEE (reference sequence). This CDR3 region has 15 residues. The V and J ends lost 4 bases and 2 bases respectively, with 15 bases between them. This TCR was recovered from a man in his late teens or twenties who had mild COVID-19 (a few samples of this study predate the infection). Cell type and time point are not known. This chain uses TRBV5-5 with TRBJ1-2; D ambiguous. The sequencing sample was made of PBMCs or a T cell subset sorted from them (not recorded which). In nucleotides, the CDR3 is TGTGCCAGCAGCCTGATGCCGGGGTCAAACTATGGCTACACCTTC. Its protein is CASSLMPGSNYGYTF.